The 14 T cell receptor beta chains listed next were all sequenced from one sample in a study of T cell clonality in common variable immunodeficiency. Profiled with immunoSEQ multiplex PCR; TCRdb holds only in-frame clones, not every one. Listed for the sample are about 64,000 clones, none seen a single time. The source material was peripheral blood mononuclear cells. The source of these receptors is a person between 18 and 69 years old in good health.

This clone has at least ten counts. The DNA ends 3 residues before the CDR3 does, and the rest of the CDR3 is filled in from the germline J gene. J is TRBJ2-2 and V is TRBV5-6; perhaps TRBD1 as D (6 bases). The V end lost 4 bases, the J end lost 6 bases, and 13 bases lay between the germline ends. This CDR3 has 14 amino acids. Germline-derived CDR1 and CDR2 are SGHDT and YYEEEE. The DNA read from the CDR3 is TGTGCCAGCAGCGCCACAGGGCCTCCCGGGGAG. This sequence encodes CASSATGPPGE. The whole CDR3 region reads CASSATGPPGELFF.

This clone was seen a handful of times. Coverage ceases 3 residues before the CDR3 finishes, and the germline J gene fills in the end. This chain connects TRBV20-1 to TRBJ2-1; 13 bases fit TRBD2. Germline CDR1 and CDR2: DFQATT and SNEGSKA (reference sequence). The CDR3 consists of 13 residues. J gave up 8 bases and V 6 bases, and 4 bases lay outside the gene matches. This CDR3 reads CSAWTSGSDEQFF. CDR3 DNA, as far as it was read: TGCAGTGCCTGGACTAGCGGGAGCGATGAG.

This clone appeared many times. The part of the CDR3 DNA that was read is TGTGCCAGCAGCTTGGAGGTTGGGACAGGGGACGAG. Translating it yields CASSLEVGTGDE. The entire CDR3 protein is CASSLEVGTGDEQYF. The V and J genes are TRBV5-8 and TRBJ2-7; 10 nucleotides line up with TRBD1. The read terminates 3 residues ahead of where the CDR3 ends, so the germline J gene completes it. Germline lookup yields CDR1 SGHTS and CDR2 YDEGEE. V shed 0 bases and J 5 bases; nucleotides not matched to a gene: 5. The CDR3 consists of 15 residues.

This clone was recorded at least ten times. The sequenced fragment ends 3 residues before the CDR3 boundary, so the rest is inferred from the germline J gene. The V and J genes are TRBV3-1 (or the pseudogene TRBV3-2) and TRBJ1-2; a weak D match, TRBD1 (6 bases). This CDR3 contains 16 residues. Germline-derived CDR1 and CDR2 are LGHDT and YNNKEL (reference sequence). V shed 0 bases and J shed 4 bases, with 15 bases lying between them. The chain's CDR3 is CASSQDPAGVLYGYTF. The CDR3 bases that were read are TGTGCCAGCAGCCAAGATCCGGCAGGGGTCCTCTATGGC.

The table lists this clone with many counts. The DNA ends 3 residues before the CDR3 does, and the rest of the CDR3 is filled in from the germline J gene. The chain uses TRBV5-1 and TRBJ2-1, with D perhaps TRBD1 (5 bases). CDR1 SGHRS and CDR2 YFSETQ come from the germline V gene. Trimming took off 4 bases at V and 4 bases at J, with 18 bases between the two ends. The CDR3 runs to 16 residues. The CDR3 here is CASSLANSRVYNEQFF. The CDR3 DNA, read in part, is TGCGCCAGCAGCCTGGCGAACAGCAGGGTATACAATGAG.

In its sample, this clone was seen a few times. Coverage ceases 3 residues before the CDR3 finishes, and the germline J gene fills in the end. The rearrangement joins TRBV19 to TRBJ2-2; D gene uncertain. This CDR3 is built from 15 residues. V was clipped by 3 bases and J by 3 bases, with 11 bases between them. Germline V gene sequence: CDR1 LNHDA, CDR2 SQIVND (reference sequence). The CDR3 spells CASSIRTRDTGELFF. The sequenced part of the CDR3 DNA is TGTGCCAGTAGTATTCGTACACGGGACACCGGGGAG.

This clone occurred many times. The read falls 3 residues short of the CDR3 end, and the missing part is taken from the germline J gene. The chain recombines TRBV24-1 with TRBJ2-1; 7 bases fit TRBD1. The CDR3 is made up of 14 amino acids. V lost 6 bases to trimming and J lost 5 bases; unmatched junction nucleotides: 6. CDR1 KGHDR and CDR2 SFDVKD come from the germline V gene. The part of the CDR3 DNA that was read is TGTGCCACCAGTCAGGGGGATACCAACAATGAG. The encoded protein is CATSQGDTNNE. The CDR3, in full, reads CATSQGDTNNEQFF.

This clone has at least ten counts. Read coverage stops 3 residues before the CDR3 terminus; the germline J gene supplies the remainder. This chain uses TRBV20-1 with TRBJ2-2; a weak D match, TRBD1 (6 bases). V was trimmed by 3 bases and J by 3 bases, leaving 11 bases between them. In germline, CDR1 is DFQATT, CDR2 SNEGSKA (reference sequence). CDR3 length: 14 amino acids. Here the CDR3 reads CSASVGHYTGELFF. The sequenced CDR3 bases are TGCAGTGCTAGTGTGGGACATTACACCGGGGAG.

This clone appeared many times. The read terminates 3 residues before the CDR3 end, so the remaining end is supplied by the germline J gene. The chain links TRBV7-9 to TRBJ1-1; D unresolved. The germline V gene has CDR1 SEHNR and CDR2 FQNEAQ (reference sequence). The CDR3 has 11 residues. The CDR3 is CATKAVAEAFF. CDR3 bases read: TGTGCTACAAAGGCGGTCGCTGAA.

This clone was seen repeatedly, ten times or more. The sequenced CDR3 bases are TGTGCCAGCTCACCACCCGGGACAGGGGGTTCTCAG. Translation gives CASSPPGTGGSQ. The full CDR3 protein reads CASSPPGTGGSQAFF. The chain combines TRBV18 with TRBJ1-1; 11 positions match TRBD1. The read finishes 3 residues shy of the CDR3 end, and the germline J gene is used to complete it. CDR1 is KGHSH, CDR2 LQKENI, per germline. The CDR3 spans 15 residues.

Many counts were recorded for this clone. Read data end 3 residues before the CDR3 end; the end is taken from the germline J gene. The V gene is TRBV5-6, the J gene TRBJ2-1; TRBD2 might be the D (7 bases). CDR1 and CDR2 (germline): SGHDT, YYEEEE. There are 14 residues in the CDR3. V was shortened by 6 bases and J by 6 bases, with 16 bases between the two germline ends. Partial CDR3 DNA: TGTGCCAGCAAGATAGGGGCGGGGGCCAATGAG. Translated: CASKIGAGANE. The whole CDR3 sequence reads CASKIGAGANEQFF.

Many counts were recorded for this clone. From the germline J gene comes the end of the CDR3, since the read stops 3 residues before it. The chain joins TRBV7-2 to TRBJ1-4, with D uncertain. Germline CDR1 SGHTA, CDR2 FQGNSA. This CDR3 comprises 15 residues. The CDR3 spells CASRNPLEKGGKLFF. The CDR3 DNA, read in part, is TGTGCCAGCCGCAACCCCCTGGAAAAGGGCGGGAAA.

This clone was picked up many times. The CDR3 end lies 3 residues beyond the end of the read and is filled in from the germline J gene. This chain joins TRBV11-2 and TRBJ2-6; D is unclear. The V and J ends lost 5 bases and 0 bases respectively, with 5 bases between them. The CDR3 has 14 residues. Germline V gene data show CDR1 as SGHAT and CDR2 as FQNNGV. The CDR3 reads CASSPSSGANVLTF. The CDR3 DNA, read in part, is TGTGCCAGCAGCCCATCCTCTGGGGCCAACGTC.

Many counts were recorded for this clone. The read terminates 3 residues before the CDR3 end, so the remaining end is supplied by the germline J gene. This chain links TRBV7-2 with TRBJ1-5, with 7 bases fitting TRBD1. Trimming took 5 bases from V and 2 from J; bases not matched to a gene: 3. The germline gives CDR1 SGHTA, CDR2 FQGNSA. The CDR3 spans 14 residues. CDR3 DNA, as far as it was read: TGTGCCAGCAGCGACAGGGTTGGCAATCAGCCC. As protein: CASSDRVGNQP. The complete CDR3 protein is CASSDRVGNQPQHF.